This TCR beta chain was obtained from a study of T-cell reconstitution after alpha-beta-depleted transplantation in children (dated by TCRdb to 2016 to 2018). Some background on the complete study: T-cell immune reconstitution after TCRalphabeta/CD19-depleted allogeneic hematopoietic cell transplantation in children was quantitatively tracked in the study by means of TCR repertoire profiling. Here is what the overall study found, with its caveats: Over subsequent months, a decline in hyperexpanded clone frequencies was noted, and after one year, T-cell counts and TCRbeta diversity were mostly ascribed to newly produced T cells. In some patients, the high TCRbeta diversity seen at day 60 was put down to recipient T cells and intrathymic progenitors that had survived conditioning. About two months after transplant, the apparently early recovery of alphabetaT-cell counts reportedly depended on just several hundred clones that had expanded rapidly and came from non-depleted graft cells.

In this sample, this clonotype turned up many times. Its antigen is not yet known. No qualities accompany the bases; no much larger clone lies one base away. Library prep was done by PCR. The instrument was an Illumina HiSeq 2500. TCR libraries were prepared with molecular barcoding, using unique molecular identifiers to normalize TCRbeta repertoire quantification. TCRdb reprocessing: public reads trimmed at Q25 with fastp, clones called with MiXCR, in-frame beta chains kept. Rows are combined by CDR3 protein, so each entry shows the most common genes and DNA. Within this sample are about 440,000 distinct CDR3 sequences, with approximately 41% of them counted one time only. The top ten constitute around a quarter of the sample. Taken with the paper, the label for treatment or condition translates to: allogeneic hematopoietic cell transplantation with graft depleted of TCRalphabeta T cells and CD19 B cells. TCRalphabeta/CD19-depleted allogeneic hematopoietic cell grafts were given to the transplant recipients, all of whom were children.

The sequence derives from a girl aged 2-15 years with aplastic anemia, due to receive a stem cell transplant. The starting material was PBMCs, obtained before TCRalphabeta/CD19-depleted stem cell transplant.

The CDR3 sequence is CASSLAYPNNEQFF. Here is the DNA: TGCGCCAGCAGCTTGGCATACCCGAACAATGAGCAGTTCTTC. The V and J genes are TRBV5-1 and TRBJ2-1; the D gene assignment is ambiguous. V lost 0 bases and J lost 5 bases; the stretch between them is 9 bases long. The CDR3 runs 14 residues from the cysteine to the phenylalanine. Here the CDR3 DNA is all that survives: 42 bases in frame from base 1. The CDR1 and CDR2 encoded by the germline V gene are SGHRS and YFSETQ.